This T cell receptor (beta chain) was recorded in a study of blood T cell repertoires in COVID-19 (TCRdb year 2020). Looking at the study overall: Samples from collaborators originated in the United States, Italy and Spain and spanned both the acute and convalescent phases of COVID-19. The prospective study material was composed of cDNA or gDNA derived from T cells, B-cell-depleted T cells, or PBMCs. Subjects who had been exposed to COVID-19, were actively infected with it, or had recovered from it provided the deeply sampled blood TCRbeta repertoires that made up the dataset. The repertoires were made available in a free public database intended to serve as a resource for research on the immune response to SARS-CoV-2. The samples were drawn from two sources: the first 160 participants of the ongoing ImmuneRACE study, and 1,000 to 1,500 subjects contributed by 6 global collaborators. The sample metadata nearly always contained a de-identified subject ID, COVID-19 status, age in years and sex. Where available, HLA class I and class II types were obtained from metadata supplied by the sample provider rather than from assay-based typing.

TCRbeta CDR3 regions were amplified from genomic DNA using the immunoSEQ Assay, a bias-controlled multiplex PCR. The source study handled its data this way. The number of nucleated cells in each sample was estimated by amplification of reference gene primers within the assay. To quantify the absolute abundance of each unique TCRbeta CDR3 rearrangement, sequence reads were collapsed and filtered. Productive Simpson clonality was computed per sample as the square root of Simpson's diversity index over productive rearrangements. The clones in this table, taken by TCRdb from immuneACCESS, are in-frame only. Not every clone is retained; where verified, under half of the shortfall comes from an unresolved V gene, and the cause of the rest is unknown. That table is the source of V, J and clone size, and D and trimming were worked out from the DNA. In this sample the table shows more than 250,000 clones, nearly 90% of which occur a single time. About 0.7% of the sample rests with the top ten.

The collaborating institutions used their own protocols to collect whole blood in K2EDTA tubes. For TCRbeta analysis, collaborators shipped samples as frozen whole blood, isolated PBMCs, or DNA extracted from either of those sample types. Here is what the overall study found, with its caveats: Clinical and demographic metadata were provided uncurated, with the amount varying by source and participant.

The CDR3 contains 16 residues, cysteine and phenylalanine counted. The entry retains the CDR3 DNA only, 48 bases that are in frame from base 1. V lost 0 bases and J lost 5 bases; the stretch between them is 13 bases long. Sequences LNHDA (CDR1) and SQIVND (CDR2) are obtained from the germline V gene (reference sequence). Comments on this clone: Its antigen specificity is not known. Nothing much larger sits one base from this clone, and base qualities are not available.

The rearrangement joined TRBV19 to TRBJ1-4; confidence is insufficient to name the D gene. The receptor was derived from a human donor in a cohort sampled during active COVID-19. The sequenced sample consisted of peripheral blood. CDR3 loop: CASSIDREGTNEKLFF. In nucleotides, the sequence is TGTGCCAGTAGTATAGATCGGGAGGGCACCAATGAAAAACTGTTTTTT.